Below are 6 T cell receptor beta chains sequenced from a single sample in a study of CD8 T cells in ankylosing spondylitis. Overall study results and limits: Made up of eight highly homologous variants, a TCR beta motif appeared characteristic of ankylosing spondylitis blood.

TCRdb re-analysed the 5' RACE reads in MiXCR, keeping a single row per CDR3 protein. The data hold fewer than 400,000 distinct CDR3 sequences, with 7% to 9% observed a single time. Which antigens these TCRs recognize remains unknown. Sequenced sample: blood, either unsorted or a sorted T cell fraction (not recorded which). The source is a male donor with ankylosing spondylitis.

This clonotype was counted only a few times. The chain has TRBV6-1 and TRBJ2-3; 11 bases agree with TRBD1. The CDR3 loop spans 14 amino acids. Germline CDR1 and CDR2: MNHNS and SASEGT. V lost 7 bases to trimming and J lost 6 bases; unmatched junction nucleotides: 6. CDR3: CASKGTGGSDTQYF. The CDR3 DNA follows: TGTGCCAGCAAAGGGACAGGGGGTTCGGATACGCAGTATTTT.

This clonotype was recorded many times. The chain uses TRBV5-5 and TRBJ2-2, with a tentative D call TRBD2 (6 bases). Germline V CDR1 and CDR2: SGHKS, YYEKEE (reference sequence). Between the trimmed V and J ends, which lost 0 bases and 6 bases, there was a span of 12 bases. CDR3 length: 15 amino acids. CDR3 sequence reads: CASSLDPGVAGELFF. In DNA form, the CDR3 reads TGTGCCAGCAGCTTGGACCCGGGGGTCGCCGGGGAGCTGTTTTTT.

This clonotype came up a few times. The chain links TRBV20-1 to TRBJ2-7, with D hard to call. Germline V CDR1 and CDR2: DFQATT, SNEGSKA (reference sequence). The length of the CDR3 is 11 residues. The V end was cut by 6 bases, the J end by 3 bases, with 9 bases between. In DNA form, the CDR3 reads TGCAGTGCCAACGATAACTACGAGCAGTACTTC. It yields the protein CSANDNYEQYF.

The chain is built from TRBV20-1 and TRBJ2-7, with 11 bases fitting TRBD1. The CDR3 contains 14 residues. The V and J ends lost 3 bases and 3 bases, in that order; junction bases with no gene match: 4. Germline values: CDR1 DFQATT, CDR2 SNEGSKA (reference sequence). The CDR3 sequence: CSASGTGGIYEQYF. Written as DNA, the CDR3 is TGCAGTGCTAGCGGGACAGGGGGAATCTACGAGCAGTACTTC.

This clonotype was detected once. This chain links TRBV7-3 with TRBJ2-3, with 9 bases that match TRBD2. This CDR3 spans 18 amino acids. Germline V lookup: CDR1 SGHTA, CDR2 FQGTGA. Trimming at V came to 6 bases and at J to 3 bases, leaving 16 bases not matched to a gene. The CDR3 DNA follows: TGTGCCAGCAGTACCGGAGGGGTAGCGGGAGAGTGGACAGATACGCAGTATTTT. It codes for CASSTGGVAGEWTDTQYF.

The V call is TRBV11-2, the J call TRBJ2-3; D gene ambiguous. V was trimmed by 0 bases and J by 8 bases, leaving 9 bases between them. Germline V gene data show CDR1 as SGHAT and CDR2 as FQNNGV. CDR3 length equals 13 residues. Written as DNA, the CDR3 is TGTGCCAGCAGCTTAGATCAGGACCTTACGCAGTATTTT. It translates to CASSLDQDLTQYF.